The T cell receptor (beta chain) described here comes from a study of blood T cells in healthy people across ages. In the study overall: Researchers report that template switching captured about one barcoded beta molecule per two T cells. General study points: Comparison with aged donors showed that long-lived donors had more naive CD4+ cells and higher diversity.

A second 7 to 11 cycle PCR used barcoded and J-beta primers. In TCRdb, the 5' RACE reads were re-called with MiXCR into one record per CDR3 protein. In the table there are fewer than 950,000 distinct CDR3 sequences, around half of which are singletons. Every donor gave 9 to 10 milliliters of peripheral blood. This clonotype was found a few times. Its target is not known. One junction end does not reproduce the germline sequence, and a read error may be involved. CDR3 size: 15 residues. CDR1 DFQATT and CDR2 SNEGSKA come from the germline V gene (reference sequence). This chain joins TRBV20-1 and TRBJ2-7; 11 positions match TRBD2. This sequence was found in a man at least 80 years old in good health. Sequencing used blood. The CDR3 region is CSAGDSGRVPYEQYF. The CDR3 DNA follows: TGCAGTGCTGGAGATAGCGGGAGGGTTCCCTACGAGCAGTACTTC.